This TCR beta chain is from a study of shared clonotypes between healthy human individuals. Study as a whole: Participating donors consisted of two women and a few men aged 18 to 49.

The CDR3 length is 14 residues. With V trimmed by 7 bases and J by 7 bases, 10 bases remained unmatched. CDR1 is LNHDA and CDR2 is SQIVND in the germline V gene (reference sequence). Sequencing was performed with immunoSEQ multiplex PCR; in TCRdb, only in-frame clones are kept and a portion is missing. The sample lists about 2.4 million clones, 80% to 95% occurring once. Memory CD4+ cells were the fraction left after CD45RA+ naive selection. The chain combines TRBV19 with TRBJ2-1; 7 bases fit TRBD2. Sequencing input: naive CD4+ T cells from PBMCs. Subset in this sample: CD45RA+ positively selected. This TCR was sampled from a man younger than 35 in good health. Some clones in this sample may be carry-over from other donors' samples. The CDR3 DNA reads TGTGCCAGTAAAGTGGCGGGAGCCGGGAATGAGCAGTTCTTC. Residues: CASKVAGAGNEQFF.